The subject of this entry is one T cell receptor beta chain. This CDR3 has 12 residues. Trimming shortened V by 11 bases and J by 5 bases, and 15 bases separated the two germline ends. Germline V gene data show CDR1 as MDHEN and CDR2 as SYDVKM. The data derive from a study of CD8 T cells in ankylosing spondylitis. TCRdb itself ran the 5' RACE reads through MiXCR, one entry per CDR3 protein. The sample contains 200,000 to 300,000 distinct CDR3 sequences, around 11% of which appear only once. J is TRBJ1-2 and V is TRBV28; D not resolved. The TCR comes from a male donor with ankylosing spondylitis or in good health (not recorded which). Sequencing input: blood, either unsorted or a sorted T cell fraction (not recorded which). CDR3 DNA sequence: TGTGCCTCGCAAAGCGACCTATATGGCTACACCTTC. It yields the protein CASQSDLYGYTF.